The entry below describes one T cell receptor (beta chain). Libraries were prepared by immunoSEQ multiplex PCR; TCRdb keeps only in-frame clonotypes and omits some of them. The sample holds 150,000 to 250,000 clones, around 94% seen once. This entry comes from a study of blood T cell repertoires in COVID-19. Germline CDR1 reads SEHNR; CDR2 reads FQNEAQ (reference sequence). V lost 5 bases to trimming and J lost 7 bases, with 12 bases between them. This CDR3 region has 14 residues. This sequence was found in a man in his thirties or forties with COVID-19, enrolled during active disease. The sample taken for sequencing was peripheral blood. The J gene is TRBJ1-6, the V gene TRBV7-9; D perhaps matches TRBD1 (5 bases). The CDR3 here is CASSEDSLNSPLHF. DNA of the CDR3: TGTGCCAGCAGCGAAGACAGCCTGAATTCACCCCTCCACTTT.